This record concerns one TCR beta chain sequence. Its matching antigen is unknown. These data originate in a study of graft-versus-host responses after intestinal transplantation. Study details: Each recipient received a multivisceral, liver-intestinal, or isolated intestinal graft. All recipients got anti-thymocyte globulin induction, then tacrolimus and steroids for approximately 3 years.

Whole-study results and caveats: GvH clones surfaced in recipient marrow, some emerging earlier in ileum or blood.

TCRdb keeps only in-frame clones here, not all; method: immunoSEQ multiplex PCR. This table has 57,000 or so clones, under 95% appearing once. This CDR3 has 13 residues. V lost 5 bases and J lost 5; bases outside the gene matches: 5. CDR1 is MNHEY and CDR2 is SVGAGI in the germline V gene. This receptor was identified in a human patient who received an intestinal transplant, so some T cells may come from the graft donor. Sequences were derived from PBMCs, sampled roughly 120 days after intestinal transplantation. This chain connects TRBV6-5 to TRBJ2-7; 8 bases map to TRBD1. Here the CDR3 DNA reads TGTGCCAGCAGTACGCCAGGGGGCAACGAGCAGTACTTC. Translation: CASSTPGGNEQYF.